Listed below are T cell receptor beta chains from one sample, sequenced in a study of T-cell reconstitution after alpha-beta-depleted transplantation in children. TCRdb reprocessed the PCR reads via MiXCR and lists one record per CDR3 protein. Of approximately 240,000 distinct CDR3 sequences listed, about a tenth are singletons. Sample: PBMCs from the stem cell graft donor, taken from the stem cell graft. The receptor source for this set is a human donor who donated a stem cell graft to a child with acute lymphoblastic leukemia. The CDR3 runs from the conserved cysteine through the conserved F or W. Fields, in order: D gene, clone size, V gene, J gene, CDR3 protein, CDR3 DNA. A D gene is named only where the DNA matches it firmly. Clone sizes are given selectively: once, few, many, or a class where the clone is expanded.

.	few	TRBV19	TRBJ1-2	CASSFRDYGYTF	TGTGCCAGTAGTTTCAGGGATTATGGCTACACCTTC
.	once	TRBV7-2	TRBJ1-1	CASRPLDAEAFF	TGTGCCAGCAGACCTTTAGACGCTGAAGCTTTCTTT
.	.	TRBV5-1	TRBJ2-1	CASRAPDSSYNEQFF	TGCGCCAGCAGGGCACCTGATAGCTCCTACAATGAGCAGTTCTTC
TRBD2	large	TRBV5-6	TRBJ2-5	CASSLELAGEETQYF	TGTGCCAGCAGCTTGGAACTAGCGGGGGAAGAGACCCAGTACTTC
.	.	TRBV7-8	TRBJ1-1	CASSPRNGNTEAFF	TGTGCCAGCAGCCCTCGGAACGGGAACACTGAAGCTTTCTTT
.	many	TRBV7-6	TRBJ2-2	CASSNGKNTGELFF	TGTGCCAGCAGCAACGGAAAGAACACCGGGGAGCTGTTTTTT
.	many	TRBV6-2/TRBV6-3	TRBJ1-5	CASSSGKILNQPQHF	TGTGCCAGCAGTTCCGGGAAAATTCTCAATCAGCCCCAGCATTTT
.	many	TRBV20-1	TRBJ1-2	CSARDISVVYGYTF	TGCAGTGCTAGAGATATAAGTGTTGTCTATGGCTACACCTTC
TRBD1	few	TRBV20-1	TRBJ1-4	CSAVDRDEKLFF	TGCAGTGCTGTAGACAGGGATGAAAAACTGTTTTTT
.	few	TRBV27	TRBJ1-2	CASSLWSGRNYGYTF	TGTGCCAGCAGTTTATGGTCGGGTAGGAACTATGGCTACACCTTC
TRBD1	.	TRBV20-1	TRBJ2-3	CSAWDRQAGTDTQYF	TGCAGTGCATGGGACAGACAGGCAGGCACAGATACGCAGTATTTT
.	.	TRBV18	TRBJ1-2	CASSPPVLANYGYTF	TGTGCCAGCTCACCACCGGTTTTAGCTAACTATGGCTACACCTTC
.	many	TRBV20-1	TRBJ2-5	CSANFQGGETQYF	TGCAGTGCTAATTTCCAGGGAGGAGAGACCCAGTACTTC
.	few	TRBV10-3	TRBJ2-3	CAIGSRDTQYF	TGTGCCATCGGATCGCGCGATACGCAGTATTTT
TRBD2	.	TRBV5-1	TRBJ2-1	CASSSRGGYGNEQFF	TGCGCCAGCAGCTCCCGGGGGGGCTACGGAAATGAGCAGTTCTTC
TRBD2	few	TRBV5-1	TRBJ2-3	CASSPGGNEDTQYF	TGCGCCAGCAGCCCGGGGGGTAACGAAGATACGCAGTATTTT
TRBD2	many	TRBV27	TRBJ2-2	CASSYRGLAGGRNTGELFF	TGTGCCAGCAGTTATCGGGGACTAGCGGGGGGAAGGAACACCGGGGAGCTGTTTTTT
.	few	TRBV20-1	TRBJ1-2	CSASSRVDYGYTF	TGCAGTGCTAGTTCCAGGGTCGACTATGGCTACACCTTC
.	.	TRBV4-1	TRBJ2-7	CASSQVTIREQYF	TGCGCCAGCAGCCAAGTAACTATCCGAGAGCAGTACTTC
TRBD1	few	TRBV6-1	TRBJ2-7	CASTGKGQGVYEQYF	TGTGCCAGCACTGGAAAAGGACAGGGGGTCTACGAGCAGTACTTC
.	.	TRBV5-1	TRBJ1-2	CASSPTDVAGYTF	TGCGCCAGCAGCCCTACGGACGTAGCCGGCTACACCTTC
TRBD1	.	TRBV20-1	TRBJ1-1	CSAVQGGEAFF	TGCAGTGCTGTACAGGGGGGAGAGGCTTTCTTT
.	.	TRBV5-1	TRBJ1-2	CASSVEGTANYGYTF	TGCGCCAGCAGCGTGGAAGGGACCGCTAACTATGGCTACACCTTC
.	.	TRBV4-3	TRBJ2-7	CASSQALPSKGFGEQYF	TGCGCCAGCAGCCAAGCCCTGCCTTCGAAGGGGTTCGGCGAGCAGTACTTC
.	few	TRBV12-3/TRBV12-4	TRBJ2-2	CASSLDDRITGELFF	TGTGCCAGCAGTTTAGACGACCGCATCACCGGGGAGCTGTTTTTT
TRBD1	many	TRBV9	TRBJ2-3	CASTDPRQGKNTQYF	TGTGCCAGCACCGACCCCCGACAGGGGAAGAATACGCAGTATTTT
.	many	TRBV5-1	TRBJ1-6	CASSPEAGSDNSPLHF	TGCGCCAGCAGCCCCGAAGCGGGCTCGGATAATTCACCCCTCCACTTT
.	few	TRBV5-1	TRBJ1-6	CASSLEGAKESPLHF	TGCGCCAGCAGCTTGGAAGGGGCTAAAGAGTCACCCCTCCACTTT
TRBD2	many	TRBV7-2	TRBJ2-3	CASSWGGTSNLTQYF	TGTGCCAGCAGCTGGGGTGGGACTAGTAATCTTACGCAGTATTTT
TRBD1	few	TRBV25-1	TRBJ1-6	CASSDSQGASPLHF	TGTGCCAGCAGTGATTCGCAGGGGGCCTCACCCCTCCACTTT
.	many	TRBV29-1	TRBJ1-1	CSVGLGAVGTEAFF	TGCAGCGTTGGTTTAGGGGCTGTGGGTACTGAAGCTTTCTTT
TRBD2	.	TRBV5-1	TRBJ2-7	CASSSGGGGDYYEQYF	TGCGCCAGCAGCTCCGGTGGGGGGGGAGATTACTACGAGCAGTACTTC
.	few	TRBV27	TRBJ2-7	CASKTYYEQYF	TGTGCCAGCAAAACTTACTACGAGCAGTACTTC
TRBD1	many	TRBV5-1	TRBJ1-1	CASSEGVQGTEAFF	TGCGCCAGCAGCGAAGGTGTACAGGGGACTGAAGCTTTCTTT
.	.	TRBV12-3/TRBV12-4	TRBJ2-2	CASSLRETGELFF	TGTGCCAGCAGTTTGAGGGAGACCGGGGAGCTGTTTTTT
TRBD1	.	TRBV11-3	TRBJ2-5	CADQAVPAALGRDRQETQYF	TGTGCGGATCAAGCCGTTCCAGCAGCTTTGGGTAGGGACAGGCAAGAGACCCAGTACTTC
TRBD1	.	TRBV18	TRBJ2-3	CASSPPGQGGQYF	TGTGCCAGCTCACCACCGGGACAGGGAGGGCAGTATTTT
.	few	TRBV29-1	TRBJ1-2	CSVDHSPTYGYTF	TGCAGCGTTGACCACAGCCCGACCTATGGCTACACCTTC
.	many	TRBV11-2	TRBJ2-2	CASRTLANTGELFF	TGTGCCAGCAGAACACTAGCGAACACCGGGGAGCTGTTTTTT
.	many	TRBV5-1	TRBJ2-1	CASSLQASTEQFF	TGCGCCAGCAGCTTGCAGGCTAGCACTGAGCAGTTCTTC
.	.	TRBV7-9	TRBJ1-2	CASSLVPNYGYTF	TGTGCCAGCAGCTTAGTTCCGAACTATGGCTACACCTTC
.	.	TRBV19	TRBJ2-4	CASSIDGQRTAKNIQYF	TGTGCCAGTAGTATAGATGGACAGAGAACAGCCAAAAACATTCAGTACTTC
.	.	TRBV6-5	TRBJ1-3	CASRSPVRGNTIYF	TGTGCCAGCCGAAGCCCGGTGAGAGGAAACACCATATATTTT
TRBD1	many	TRBV5-8	TRBJ1-1	CASSSTGETEAFF	TGTGCCAGCAGCTCGACAGGGGAAACTGAAGCTTTCTTT
TRBD2	.	TRBV28	TRBJ2-2	CASRPMGGVYGTGELFF	TGTGCCAGCCGACCAATGGGGGGGGTATATGGCACCGGGGAGCTGTTTTTT
.	many	TRBV29-1	TRBJ2-6	CSETFSKQLRANVLTF	TGCAGCGAAACCTTTTCCAAGCAGTTAAGGGCCAACGTCCTGACTTTC
.	many	TRBV5-6	TRBJ2-7	CASSLALSHYEQYF	TGTGCCAGCAGCTTGGCTCTCAGCCACTACGAGCAGTACTTC
.	.	TRBV19	TRBJ1-5	CASGPRGSKRLYSNQPQHF	TGTGCCAGTGGGCCCAGAGGGTCAAAGCGGCTATATAGCAATCAGCCCCAGCATTTT
TRBD1	few	TRBV18	TRBJ1-1	CASSPPSRDRDWFTEAFF	TGTGCCAGCTCACCACCGTCCCGGGACAGGGATTGGTTCACTGAAGCTTTCTTT
.	many	TRBV29-1	TRBJ1-1	CSVSHGGSNTEAFF	TGCAGCGTTTCCCACGGTGGGTCGAACACTGAAGCTTTCTTT
TRBD1	.	TRBV5-1	TRBJ1-1	CASSPEPQGALNTEAFF	TGCGCCAGCAGCCCCGAACCCCAGGGGGCCCTGAACACTGAAGCTTTCTTT